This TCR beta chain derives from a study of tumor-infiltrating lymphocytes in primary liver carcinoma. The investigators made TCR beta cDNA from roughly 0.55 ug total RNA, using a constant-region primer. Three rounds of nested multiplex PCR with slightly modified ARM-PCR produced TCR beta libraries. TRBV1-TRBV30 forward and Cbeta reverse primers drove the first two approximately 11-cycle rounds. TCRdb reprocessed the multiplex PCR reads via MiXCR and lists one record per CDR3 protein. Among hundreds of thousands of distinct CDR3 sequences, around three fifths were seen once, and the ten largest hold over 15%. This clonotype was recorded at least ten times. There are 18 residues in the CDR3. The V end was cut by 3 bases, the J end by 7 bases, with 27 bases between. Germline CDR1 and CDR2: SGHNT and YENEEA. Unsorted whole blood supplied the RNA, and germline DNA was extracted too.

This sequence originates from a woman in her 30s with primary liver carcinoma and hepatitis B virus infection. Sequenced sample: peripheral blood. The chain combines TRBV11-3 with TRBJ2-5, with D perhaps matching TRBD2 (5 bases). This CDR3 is CASSFAGEGSWASGTQYF. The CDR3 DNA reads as TGTGCCAGCAGCTTTGCGGGCGAGGGTAGCTGGGCTTCGGGGACCCAGTACTTC.